Shown below are 5 T cell receptor beta chains from a single sample sequenced in a study of blood T cell repertoires in COVID-19 (dated by TCRdb to 2018 to 2021). Library preparation employed the immunoSEQ multiplex PCR assay. The clones in this table, taken by TCRdb from immuneACCESS, are in-frame only. Not every clone is retained; where verified, under half of the shortfall comes from an unresolved V gene, and the cause of the rest is unknown. Recorded for this sample are about 90,000 clones; approximately 86% of them occurred a single time. The top ten clonotypes cover 3.4% of the sample. What was sequenced was peripheral blood. The source of these receptors is a man in his fifties or sixties with acute or convalescent COVID-19.

This clone was seen only once. The chain employs TRBV6-1 and TRBJ1-1, with D perhaps matching TRBD1 (6 bases). The CDR3 is 14 amino acids. V was trimmed by 1 base and J by 9 bases, leaving 15 bases between them. Per germline, CDR1 MNHNS and CDR2 SASEGT. CDR3 sequence reads: CASSEVPAQGQAFF. The CDR3 DNA sequence: TGTGCCAGCAGTGAAGTACCGGCGCAGGGGCAAGCTTTCTTT.

V is TRBV18 and J is TRBJ1-5, with D perhaps TRBD1 (6 bases). The germline V and J ends were trimmed by 3 bases and 6 bases, with 18 bases remaining between them. The CDR3 has 16 residues. Germline-derived CDR1 and CDR2 are KGHSH and LQKENI. CDR3 in amino acids: CASSPNGQRTSQPQHF. DNA for the CDR3: TGTGCCAGCTCACCGAACGGACAGCGAACGAGTCAGCCCCAGCATTTT.

In nucleotides, the CDR3 is TGTGCCAGCAGCTTAGGTCTTGCAGGTCCTAACACCGGGGAGCTGTTTTTT. It translates to CASSLGLAGPNTGELFF. The chain combines TRBV7-9 with TRBJ2-2; D is uncertain. Germline CDR1 is SEHNR and CDR2 is FQNEAQ (reference sequence). With 1 base removed from V and 2 bases from J, the gap between germline ends came to 14 bases. This CDR3 region has 17 residues.

The chain joins TRBV7-7 to TRBJ2-7, with 8 bases aligning to TRBD1. The trim removed 5 bases at V and 2 bases at J, leaving 5 bases unmatched. The CDR3 totals 14 residues. From germline, CDR1 is SSHAT and CDR2 FNYEAQ (reference sequence). The CDR3 sequence: CASSTGQGPYEQYF. The CDR3 DNA is TGTGCCAGCAGCACAGGACAGGGACCCTACGAGCAGTACTTC.

The chain has TRBV5-4 and TRBJ2-3, with 7 bases identical to TRBD2. V gave up 4 bases and J gave up 4 bases; unmatched junction bases: 9. Per the germline V gene, CDR1 is SGHNT and CDR2 is YYREEE (reference sequence). This CDR3 has 15 amino acids. The CDR3 loop reads CASSPRGGSADTQYF. CDR3 DNA: TGTGCCAGCAGCCCCCGGGGCGGGAGCGCAGATACGCAGTATTTT.